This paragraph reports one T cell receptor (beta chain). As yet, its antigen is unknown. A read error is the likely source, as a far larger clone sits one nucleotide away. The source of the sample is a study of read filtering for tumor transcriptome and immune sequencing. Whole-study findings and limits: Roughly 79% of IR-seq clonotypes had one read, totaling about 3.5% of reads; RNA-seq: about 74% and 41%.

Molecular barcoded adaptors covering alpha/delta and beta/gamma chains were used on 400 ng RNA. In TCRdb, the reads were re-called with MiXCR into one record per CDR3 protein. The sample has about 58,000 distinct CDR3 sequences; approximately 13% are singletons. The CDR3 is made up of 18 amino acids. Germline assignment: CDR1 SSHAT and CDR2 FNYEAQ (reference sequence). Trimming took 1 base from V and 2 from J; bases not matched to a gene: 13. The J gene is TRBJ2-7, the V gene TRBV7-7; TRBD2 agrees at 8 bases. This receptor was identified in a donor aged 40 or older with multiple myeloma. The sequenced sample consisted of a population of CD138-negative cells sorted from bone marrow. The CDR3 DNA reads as TGTGCCAGCAGCTTAGTTCCCGGACGACGGGGGGGACCCTACGAGCAGTACTTC. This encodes CASSLVPGRRGGPYEQYF.